These 7 T cell receptor beta chains share one sample of origin, sequenced in a study of T-cell memory formation after mild COVID-19. TCRdb recomputed calls from the 5' RACE reads with MiXCR, one row per CDR3 protein. This sample carries about 130,000 distinct CDR3 sequences, about 16% of them seen once, and the ten largest clones take about 14%. Source material: PBMCs or a T cell subset sorted from them (not recorded which). The receptor set was obtained from an adult woman who had mild COVID-19 (a few samples of this study predate the infection). Cell type and time point are not known.

J is TRBJ1-1 and V is TRBV5-1, with D perhaps TRBD1 (6 bases). Trimming removed 0 bases from V and 6 bases from J, with 12 bases in between. The CDR3 runs to 14 residues. Per the germline V gene, CDR1 is SGHRS and CDR2 is YFSETQ. DNA of the CDR3: TGCGCCAGCAGCTTGGGTCAGGGGTTCCCTGAAGCTTTCTTT. Residues: CASSLGQGFPEAFF.

This clonotype was detected a few times. J is TRBJ2-1 and V is TRBV15; D may be TRBD2 (6 bases). CDR1 is LNHNV, CDR2 YYDKDF, per germline (reference sequence). Trimming cost V 0 bases and J 5 bases, with 17 bases left between them. The CDR3 contains 17 residues. The CDR3 reads CATSRDWRAEPHNEQFF. The CDR3 DNA reads as TGTGCCACCAGCAGAGACTGGAGGGCCGAGCCCCACAATGAGCAGTTCTTC.

The chain links TRBV5-5 to TRBJ2-3; TRBD2 matches 7 bases. CDR1 is SGHKS, CDR2 YYEKEE, per germline (reference sequence). Trimming cost V 0 bases and J 0 bases; bases outside gene matches: 7. The CDR3 sequence is 17 residues long. In DNA, the CDR3 is TGTGCCAGCAGCTTGGGTCCCCCCGGGGGGAGCACAGATACGCAGTATTTT. As protein: CASSLGPPGGSTDTQYF.

The chain uses TRBV2 and TRBJ1-5, with D possibly matching TRBD1 (6 bases). Germline assignment: CDR1 SNHLY and CDR2 FYNNEI. V shed 0 bases and J shed 2 bases, with 11 bases lying between them. The CDR3 runs to 16 residues. The CDR3 sequence is CASSEAPGAGNQPQHF. DNA for the CDR3: TGTGCCAGCAGTGAAGCGCCAGGGGCCGGCAATCAGCCCCAGCATTTT.

This sequence joins TRBV18 and TRBJ2-1; TRBD2 matches at 12 bases. Losses at the gene ends were 4 bases for V and 3 bases for J; bases not matched to a gene: 4. The germline CDR1 and CDR2 sequences are KGHSH and LQKENI. The CDR3 is 16 residues long. CDR3 nucleotides: TGTGCCAGCTCACTCTGGACTAGCGGGAACTACAATGAGCAGTTCTTC. It yields the protein CASSLWTSGNYNEQFF.

The chain uses TRBV11-2 and TRBJ2-1; a weak D match, TRBD2 (6 bases). From germline, CDR1 is SGHAT and CDR2 FQNNGV. This CDR3 is 15 amino acids long. Trimming cost V 5 bases and J 2 bases, with 13 bases left between them. The DNA for the CDR3 is TGTGCCAGCAGCCCTCGGACTACTCCCTACAATGAGCAGTTCTTC. It codes for CASSPRTTPYNEQFF.

This clonotype was recorded a few times. CDR3 sequence reads: CASSPKPGQGTEQYF. The DNA of the CDR3 is TGTGCCAGCAGCCCTAAACCGGGACAGGGAACCGAGCAGTACTTC. The chain carries TRBV7-6 and TRBJ2-7; the match to TRBD1 covers 9 bases. Germline trimming cut 5 bases from V and 6 bases from J; bases unmatched to any gene: 11. Germline CDR1 SGHVS, CDR2 FNYEAQ. The CDR3 sequence is 15 residues long.